These T cell receptor beta chains were read from a single sample in a study of control samples from healthy donors and cancer patients. The table came from immunoSEQ multiplex PCR; TCRdb's copy has only in-frame clones and leaves some out. The data contain about 60,000 clones, approximately 92% of them singletons. The source material was PBMCs. Receptors originate from a man aged 35 to 55 with colorectal cancer. The CDR3 runs from the conserved cysteine through the conserved F or W. A D gene is named only where the DNA matches it firmly. A clone size is listed for some rows: how often the clone was seen (once, few, many), or a class if it is expanded.

cdr3_nt: TGTGCCAGCAGCTTAGGAGGACAGGAGGCTAACTATGGCTACACCTTC
cdr3_aa: CASSLGGQEANYGYTF
v_call: TRBV11-3
j_call: TRBJ1-2
clone_size: -
d_call: TRBD1

cdr3_nt: TGTGCCAGCAGTTTCCAATGGGAGACCCAGTACTTC
cdr3_aa: CASSFQWETQYF
v_call: TRBV12-3/TRBV12-4
j_call: TRBJ2-5
clone_size: -
d_call: -

cdr3_nt: TGTGCCAGCAGCGGCCGGGGGAGGGCTGAAGCTTTCTTT
cdr3_aa: CASSGRGRAEAFF
v_call: TRBV6-2/TRBV6-3
j_call: TRBJ1-1
clone_size: -
d_call: -

cdr3_nt: TGTGCCAGCAGCTTGGGGACTAGCGGGGTTGGAGATACGCAGTATTTT
cdr3_aa: CASSLGTSGVGDTQYF
v_call: TRBV5-6
j_call: TRBJ2-3
clone_size: -
d_call: TRBD2

cdr3_nt: TGTGCCAGCAGTTACTCGAAAGGACAGGGCCTCACTGAAGCTTTCTTT
cdr3_aa: CASSYSKGQGLTEAFF
v_call: TRBV6-5
j_call: TRBJ1-1
clone_size: -
d_call: TRBD1

cdr3_nt: TGTGCCAGCAGTTACTCGACGGGGGCTGGGGCCAACGTCCTGACTTTC
cdr3_aa: CASSYSTGAGANVLTF
v_call: TRBV6-5
j_call: TRBJ2-6
clone_size: -
d_call: -

cdr3_nt: TGTGCCAGCAGTGATACGGGTACTGGGGCCAACGTCCTGACTTTC
cdr3_aa: CASSDTGTGANVLTF
v_call: TRBV2
j_call: TRBJ2-6
clone_size: once
d_call: -

cdr3_nt: TGTGCCAGCAGCTTCAGGGTCACGGGAAATGAAAAACTGTTTTTT
cdr3_aa: CASSFRVTGNEKLFF
v_call: TRBV5-6
j_call: TRBJ1-4
clone_size: -
d_call: -

cdr3_nt: TGTGCCAGCAGCACCGTACTCGAACGGGGGTCCTACGAGCAGTACTTC
cdr3_aa: CASSTVLERGSYEQYF
v_call: TRBV13
j_call: TRBJ2-7
clone_size: -
d_call: -

cdr3_nt: TGTGCCAGCAGCTTGGGGCTAGCGGGGGTAGAGACCCAGTACTTC
cdr3_aa: CASSLGLAGVETQYF
v_call: TRBV5-6
j_call: TRBJ2-5
clone_size: -
d_call: TRBD2

cdr3_nt: TGTGCCAGCAGTTTTAGTCCGCCAAGCACCATATATTTT
cdr3_aa: CASSFSPPSTIYF
v_call: TRBV12-3/TRBV12-4
j_call: TRBJ1-3
clone_size: -
d_call: -

cdr3_nt: TGCGCCAGCAGCATCACAGAGTCTGGGGCCAACGTCCTGACTTTC
cdr3_aa: CASSITESGANVLTF
v_call: TRBV5-1
j_call: TRBJ2-6
clone_size: -
d_call: -

cdr3_nt: TGCGCCAGCAGTACCGAGGGGGCGGGGTCAGCTTTCTTT
cdr3_aa: CASSTEGAGSAFF
v_call: TRBV5-1
j_call: TRBJ1-1
clone_size: -
d_call: TRBD1

cdr3_nt: TGTGCCAGCAGCTTAGCCTCCGGGACAGGGTGGCCTGGGGCCAACGTCCTGACTTTC
cdr3_aa: CASSLASGTGWPGANVLTF
v_call: TRBV11-1
j_call: TRBJ2-6
clone_size: -
d_call: TRBD1

cdr3_nt: TGTGCCAGCACCCGACTTGACGGCCGGAATCAGCCCCAGCATTTT
cdr3_aa: CASTRLDGRNQPQHF
v_call: TRBV6-6
j_call: TRBJ1-5
clone_size: few
d_call: -

cdr3_nt: TGTGCCAGCAGTGAGGCGTCGGATCGGATTGGCATTCAGTACTTC
cdr3_aa: CASSEASDRIGIQYF
v_call: TRBV25-1
j_call: TRBJ2-4
clone_size: -
d_call: -

cdr3_nt: TGCGCCAGCAGCTCGAATTCCTATGGCTACACCTTC
cdr3_aa: CASSSNSYGYTF
v_call: TRBV5-1
j_call: TRBJ1-2
clone_size: -
d_call: -

cdr3_nt: TGTGCCAGCAGCTTGGAAGGACTTGGGAATTCACCCCTCCACTTT
cdr3_aa: CASSLEGLGNSPLHF
v_call: TRBV5-6
j_call: TRBJ1-6
clone_size: -
d_call: -

cdr3_nt: TGTGCCCTGGACGGGGGGATGGAGGCTGAAGCTTTCTTT
cdr3_aa: CALDGGMEAEAFF
v_call: TRBV30
j_call: TRBJ1-1
clone_size: -
d_call: -

cdr3_nt: TGTGCCAGCAGTTATACAGGGGGCGTCAATCAGCCCCAGCATTTT
cdr3_aa: CASSYTGGVNQPQHF
v_call: TRBV2
j_call: TRBJ1-5
clone_size: -
d_call: TRBD1

cdr3_nt: TGCGCCAGCAGCTTGGGCAGCGGGGTGTCAACCTACGAGCAGTACTTC
cdr3_aa: CASSLGSGVSTYEQYF
v_call: TRBV5-1
j_call: TRBJ2-7
clone_size: -
d_call: TRBD2

cdr3_nt: TGTGCCAGCAGCGCCTACCCCCTGGGGGAGCGGGGGGCCAATACGCAGTATTTT
cdr3_aa: CASSAYPLGERGANTQYF
v_call: TRBV9
j_call: TRBJ2-3
clone_size: -
d_call: TRBD2

cdr3_nt: TGTGCCAGCTCCCCCTTACCCCAAGCGTCGGGACTGCATGTCGAGCAGTACTTC
cdr3_aa: CASSPLPQASGLHVEQYF
v_call: TRBV18
j_call: TRBJ2-7
clone_size: once
d_call: -